Listed below are T cell receptor beta chains from one sample, sequenced in a study of spatial heterogeneity in lung cancer. MiXCR, applied by TCRdb to the 5' RACE reads, yields one record per CDR3 protein. The data contain about 5,100 distinct CDR3 sequences, under 7.5% of them singletons. Source: lung tumor tissue, taken at surgery. The receptors here all came from a male donor with early-stage non-small cell lung cancer. Both conserved end residues are part of each CDR3. The D gene is left open where the match is weak. Part of the rows lack a size; the others show once, few, many or a class for expanded clones.

NA	medium-sized	TRBV19	TRBJ2-7	TGTGCCAGTAGTATCGAGGCAGCCGCAAACGAGCAGTACTTC	CASSIEAAANEQYF
TRBD1	medium-sized	TRBV6-5	TRBJ1-1	TGTGCCAGCAGTCGGGACAGGGGGGAAGGCACTGAAGCTTTCTTT	CASSRDRGEGTEAFF
NA	medium-sized	TRBV7-3	TRBJ2-1	TGTGCCAGCAGCTTAACTAGCGGAGTAAACAATGAGCAGTTCTTC	CASSLTSGVNNEQFF
NA	NA	TRBV11-2	TRBJ2-2	TGTGCCAGCAGCTTCGTGGCGGGTTTCAGCGCCGGGGAGCTGTTTTTT	CASSFVAGFSAGELFF
NA	many	TRBV21-1	TRBJ2-1	TGTGCCAGCAGCAAAGAGGGGACCCTTTTTTCCTACAATGAGCAGTTCTTC	CASSKEGTLFSYNEQFF
TRBD1	many	TRBV3-1	TRBJ2-5	TGTGCCAGCAGCCACCCTAAGGGGGCCGGAGAGACCCAGTACTTC	CASSHPKGAGETQYF
NA	many	TRBV7-2	TRBJ1-5	TGTGCCAGCAGCTTCGGATTTCTCAATCAGCCCCAGCATTTT	CASSFGFLNQPQHF
NA	NA	TRBV6-5	TRBJ1-5	TGTGCCAGCAGGGCCATTGGCAGGGGATTGGATCAGCCCCAGCATTTT	CASRAIGRGLDQPQHF
NA	many	TRBV6-2/TRBV6-3	TRBJ2-4	TGTGCCAGCAGTTATTTTGGGGACTCTGCCAAAAACATTCAGTACTTC	CASSYFGDSAKNIQYF
NA	few	TRBV13	TRBJ1-2	TGTGCCAGCAGCCCTCAGACATTTCTCTATGGCTACACCTTC	CASSPQTFLYGYTF
TRBD1	NA	TRBV28	TRBJ2-2	TGTGCCAGCAGTTTTGACAGGGTGATTTCCGGGGAGCTGTTTTTT	CASSFDRVISGELFF
TRBD1	medium-sized	TRBV30	TRBJ2-2	TGTGCCTGGAATCGACAGGGGCCCGGGGAGCTGTTTTTT	CAWNRQGPGELFF
NA	NA	TRBV2	TRBJ2-7	TGTGCCAGCAGTGTTAGGGCGCGCGAGCAGTACTTC	CASSVRAREQYF
NA	many	TRBV7-8	TRBJ2-7	TGTGCCAGCAGCTTAGCGGGCAGGGGAACCTACGAGCAGTACTTC	CASSLAGRGTYEQYF
NA	many	TRBV5-1	TRBJ2-5	TGCGCCAGCAGCTTGGTGAATCGGCAAGAGACCCAGTACTTC	CASSLVNRQETQYF
NA	many	TRBV11-2	TRBJ2-3	TGTGCCAGCAGCTTCCCAGATACGCAGTATTTT	CASSFPDTQYF
NA	many	TRBV7-9	TRBJ2-2	TGTGCCAGCAGCTTAGGGGACACCGGGGAGCTGTTTTTT	CASSLGDTGELFF
NA	NA	TRBV6-2/TRBV6-3	TRBJ2-2	TGTGCCAGCAGTGACCCTTCGGGGCGGACCGGGGAGCTGTTTTTT	CASSDPSGRTGELFF
NA	many	TRBV7-2	TRBJ1-2	TGTGCCAGCAGCCAACCGACAGGCCCCGGTGGCTACACCTTC	CASSQPTGPGGYTF
TRBD2	NA	TRBV5-1	TRBJ2-7	TGCGCCAGCAGCTTGTCACTAGCGGGGCCTAGCTACGAGCAGTACTTC	CASSLSLAGPSYEQYF
TRBD2	medium-sized	TRBV7-9	TRBJ2-3	TGTGCCAGCAGCTTGATAGCGGGGCTAATGGATACGCAGTATTTT	CASSLIAGLMDTQYF
NA	many	TRBV11-3	TRBJ2-1	TGTGCCAGCAGCCTCGACAGCGACTACAATGAGCAGTTCTTC	CASSLDSDYNEQFF
TRBD1	many	TRBV24-1	TRBJ2-7	TGTGCCACCAGTGATTCCGGGACAGGGGCTTCCTACGAGCAGTACTTC	CATSDSGTGASYEQYF
TRBD1	many	TRBV7-2	TRBJ1-5	TGTGCCAGCAGCTTACAGACAGGGGGCAGCCAGCCCCAGCATTTT	CASSLQTGGSQPQHF
NA	medium-sized	TRBV19	TRBJ1-5	TGTGCCAGCGGAGGCACGGGTCAGCCCCAGCATTTT	CASGGTGQPQHF
NA	few	TRBV9	TRBJ1-2	TGTGCCAGCAGCGGCCCTATGGATGGCTACACCTTC	CASSGPMDGYTF
NA	NA	TRBV2	TRBJ2-1	TGTGCCAGCAGTGATCCCGGACAGTACAATGAGCAGTTCTTC	CASSDPGQYNEQFF
NA	large	TRBV15	TRBJ1-5	TGTGCCACCAGCAGAGACAACTCAGGTCAGCCCCAGCATTTT	CATSRDNSGQPQHF